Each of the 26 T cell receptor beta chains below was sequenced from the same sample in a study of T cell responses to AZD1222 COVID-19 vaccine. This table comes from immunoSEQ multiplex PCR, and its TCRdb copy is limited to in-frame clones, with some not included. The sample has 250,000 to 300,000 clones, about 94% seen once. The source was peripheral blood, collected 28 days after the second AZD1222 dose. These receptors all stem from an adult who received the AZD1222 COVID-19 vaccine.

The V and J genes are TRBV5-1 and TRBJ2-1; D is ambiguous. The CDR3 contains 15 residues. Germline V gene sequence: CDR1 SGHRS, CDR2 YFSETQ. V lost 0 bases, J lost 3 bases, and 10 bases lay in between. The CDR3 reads CASSLAGRDYNEQFF. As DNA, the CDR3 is TGCGCCAGCAGCTTGGCCGGCAGAGACTACAATGAGCAGTTCTTC.

The CDR3 loop is CASSLSQNEQFF. DNA of the CDR3: TGTGCCAGCAGCCTATCTCAGAATGAGCAGTTCTTC. This chain uses TRBV9 with TRBJ2-1; D uncertain. With 4 bases removed from V and 7 bases from J, the gap between germline ends came to 9 bases. Per germline, CDR1 SGDLS and CDR2 YYNGEE. The CDR3 is 12 amino acids.

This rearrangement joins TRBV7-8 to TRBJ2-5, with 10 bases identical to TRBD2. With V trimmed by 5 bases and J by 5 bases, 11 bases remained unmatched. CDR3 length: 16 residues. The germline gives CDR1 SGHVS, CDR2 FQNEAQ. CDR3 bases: TGTGCCAGCAGCCGACCTAGGCTAGCGGGAGTTGAGACCCAGTACTTC. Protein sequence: CASSRPRLAGVETQYF.

The CDR3 bases are TGCGCCAGCAGCTTCACCCGGGGGTTGAACACTGAAGCTTTCTTT. Its protein product is CASSFTRGLNTEAFF. The chain has TRBV5-1 and TRBJ1-1; a weak D match, TRBD1 (5 bases). V was pared by 2 bases and J by 0 bases, with 11 bases between. CDR3 length: 15 residues. CDR1 and CDR2 (germline): SGHRS, YFSETQ.

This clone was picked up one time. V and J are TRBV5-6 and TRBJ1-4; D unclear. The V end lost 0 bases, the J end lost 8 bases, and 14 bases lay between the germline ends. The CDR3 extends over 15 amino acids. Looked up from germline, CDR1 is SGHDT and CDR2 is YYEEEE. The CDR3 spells CASSLGSGFPEKLFF. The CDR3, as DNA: TGTGCCAGCAGCTTGGGGTCGGGATTTCCAGAAAAACTGTTTTTT.

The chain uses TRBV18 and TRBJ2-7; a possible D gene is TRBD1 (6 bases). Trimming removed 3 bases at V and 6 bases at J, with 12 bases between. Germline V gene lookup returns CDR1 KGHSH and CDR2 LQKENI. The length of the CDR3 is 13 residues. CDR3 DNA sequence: TGTGCCAGCTCACCGAACAGGGAAGGCGAGCAGTACTTC. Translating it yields CASSPNREGEQYF.

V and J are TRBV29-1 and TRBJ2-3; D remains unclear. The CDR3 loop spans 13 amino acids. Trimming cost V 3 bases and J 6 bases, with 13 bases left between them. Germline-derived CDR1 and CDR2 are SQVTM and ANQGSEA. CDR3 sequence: CSVDMSTRDTQYF. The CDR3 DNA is TGCAGCGTTGATATGTCAACACGGGATACGCAGTATTTT.

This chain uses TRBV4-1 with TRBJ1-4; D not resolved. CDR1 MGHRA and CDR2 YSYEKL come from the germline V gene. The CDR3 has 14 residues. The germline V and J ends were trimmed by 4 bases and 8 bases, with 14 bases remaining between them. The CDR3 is CASSLQRRGEKLFF. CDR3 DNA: TGCGCCAGCAGCCTTCAGCGACGAGGAGAAAAACTGTTTTTT.

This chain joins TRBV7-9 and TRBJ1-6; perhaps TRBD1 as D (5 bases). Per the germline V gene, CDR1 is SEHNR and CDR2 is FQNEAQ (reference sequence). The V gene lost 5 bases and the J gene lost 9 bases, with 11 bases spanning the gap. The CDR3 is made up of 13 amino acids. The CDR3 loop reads CASSIDSVSPLHF. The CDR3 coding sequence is TGTGCCAGCAGCATAGACAGCGTTTCACCCCTCCACTTT.

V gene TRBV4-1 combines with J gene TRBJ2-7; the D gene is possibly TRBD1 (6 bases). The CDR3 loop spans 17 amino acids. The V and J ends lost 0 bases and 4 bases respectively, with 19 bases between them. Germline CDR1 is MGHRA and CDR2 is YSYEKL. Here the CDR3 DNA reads TGCGCCAGCAGCCAAGAGGGGGCAGGGGCAGGGGTGTACGAGCAGTACTTC. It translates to CASSQEGAGAGVYEQYF.

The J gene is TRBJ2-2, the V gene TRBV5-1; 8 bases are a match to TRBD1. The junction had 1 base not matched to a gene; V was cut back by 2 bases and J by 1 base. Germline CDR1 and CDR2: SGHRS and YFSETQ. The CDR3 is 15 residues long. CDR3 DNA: TGCGCCAGCAGCTTCGGGACAGGGAACACCGGGGAGCTGTTTTTT. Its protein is CASSFGTGNTGELFF.

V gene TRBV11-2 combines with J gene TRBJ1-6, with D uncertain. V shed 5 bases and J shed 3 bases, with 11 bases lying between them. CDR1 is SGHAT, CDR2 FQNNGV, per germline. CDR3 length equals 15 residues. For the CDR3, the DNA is TGTGCCAGCAGCCCGACCTTAAGCTATAATTCACCCCTCCACTTT. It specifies CASSPTLSYNSPLHF.

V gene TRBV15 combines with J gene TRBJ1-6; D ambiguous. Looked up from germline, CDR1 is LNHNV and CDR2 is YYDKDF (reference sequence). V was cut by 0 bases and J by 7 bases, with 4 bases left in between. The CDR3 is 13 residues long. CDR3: CATSRDPNSPLHF. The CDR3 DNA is TGTGCCACCAGCAGAGACCCGAATTCACCCCTCCACTTT.

CDR3 region: CSVEAGGRRDTQYF. CDR3 DNA: TGCAGCGTTGAAGCCGGGGGTAGGAGGGATACGCAGTATTTT. The V and J genes are TRBV29-1 and TRBJ2-3, with a tentative D call TRBD2 (6 bases). V was trimmed by 1 base and J by 6 bases, leaving 14 bases between them. There are 14 residues in the CDR3. Germline CDR1 reads SQVTM; CDR2 reads ANQGSEA.

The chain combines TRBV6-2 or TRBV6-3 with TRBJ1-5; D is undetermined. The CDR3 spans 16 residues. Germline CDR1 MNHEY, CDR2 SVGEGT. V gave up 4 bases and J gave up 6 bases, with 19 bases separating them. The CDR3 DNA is TGTGCCAGCAGTTCGTTATTCCTCGACGGGAGTCAGCCCCAGCATTTT. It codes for CASSSLFLDGSQPQHF.

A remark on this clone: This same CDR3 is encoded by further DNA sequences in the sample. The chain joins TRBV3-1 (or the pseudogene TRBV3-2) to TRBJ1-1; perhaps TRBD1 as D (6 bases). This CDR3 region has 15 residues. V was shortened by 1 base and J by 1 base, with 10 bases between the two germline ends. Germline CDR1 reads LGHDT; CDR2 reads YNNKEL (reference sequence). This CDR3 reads CASSQGGQPNTEAFF. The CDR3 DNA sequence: TGTGCCAGCAGCCAAGGCGGACAGCCGAACACTGAAGCTTTCTTT.

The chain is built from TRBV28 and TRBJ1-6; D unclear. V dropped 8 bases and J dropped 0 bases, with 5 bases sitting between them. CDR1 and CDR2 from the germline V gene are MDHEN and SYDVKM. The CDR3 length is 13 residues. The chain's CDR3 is CASLLSYNSPLHF. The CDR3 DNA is TGTGCCAGCCTTCTCTCCTATAATTCACCCCTCCACTTT.

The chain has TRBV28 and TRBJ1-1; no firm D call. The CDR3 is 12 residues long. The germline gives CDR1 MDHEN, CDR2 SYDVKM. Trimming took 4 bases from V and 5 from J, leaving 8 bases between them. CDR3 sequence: CASSSGITEAFF. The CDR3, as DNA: TGTGCCAGCAGTTCCGGTATAACTGAAGCTTTCTTT.

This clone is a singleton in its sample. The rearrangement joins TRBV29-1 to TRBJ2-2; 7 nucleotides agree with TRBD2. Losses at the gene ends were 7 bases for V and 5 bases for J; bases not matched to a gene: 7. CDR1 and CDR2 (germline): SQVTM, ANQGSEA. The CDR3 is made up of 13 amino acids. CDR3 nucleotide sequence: TGCAGCGCACCTGGGGGGGGGACCGGGGAGCTGTTTTTT. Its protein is CSAPGGGTGELFF.

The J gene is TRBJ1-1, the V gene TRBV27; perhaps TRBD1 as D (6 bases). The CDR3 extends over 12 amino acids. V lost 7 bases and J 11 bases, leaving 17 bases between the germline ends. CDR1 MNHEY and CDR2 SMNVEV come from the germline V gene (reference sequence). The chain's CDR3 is CASKGGHPAAFF. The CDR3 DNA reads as TGTGCCAGCAAAGGGGGACATCCCGCCGCTTTCTTT.

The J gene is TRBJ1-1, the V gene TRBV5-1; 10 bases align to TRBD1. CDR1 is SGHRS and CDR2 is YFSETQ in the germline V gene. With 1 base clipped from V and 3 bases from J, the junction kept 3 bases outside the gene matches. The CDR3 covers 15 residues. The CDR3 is CASSLLGQGYTEAFF. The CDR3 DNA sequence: TGCGCCAGCAGCTTGTTGGGACAGGGGTACACTGAAGCTTTCTTT.

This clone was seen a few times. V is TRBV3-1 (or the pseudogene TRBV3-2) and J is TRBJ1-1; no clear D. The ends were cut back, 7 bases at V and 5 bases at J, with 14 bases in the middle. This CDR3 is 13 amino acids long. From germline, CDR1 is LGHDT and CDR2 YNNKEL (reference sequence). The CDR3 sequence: CASIGRVGTEAFF. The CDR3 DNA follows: TGTGCCAGCATCGGAAGGGTAGGTACTGAAGCTTTCTTT.

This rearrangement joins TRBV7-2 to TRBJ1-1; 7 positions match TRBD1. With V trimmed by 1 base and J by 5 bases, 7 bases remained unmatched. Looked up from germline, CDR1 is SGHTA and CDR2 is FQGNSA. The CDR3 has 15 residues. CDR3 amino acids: CASSLDRGSHTEAFF. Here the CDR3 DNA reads TGTGCCAGCAGCTTAGACAGGGGAAGTCATACTGAAGCTTTCTTT.

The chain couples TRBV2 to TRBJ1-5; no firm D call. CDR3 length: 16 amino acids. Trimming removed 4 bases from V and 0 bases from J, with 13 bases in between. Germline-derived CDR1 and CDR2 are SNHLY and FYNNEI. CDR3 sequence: CASSVVRWISNQPQHF. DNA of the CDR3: TGTGCCAGCAGTGTCGTGAGGTGGATTAGCAATCAGCCCCAGCATTTT. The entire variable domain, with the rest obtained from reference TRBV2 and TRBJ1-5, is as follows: EPEVTQTPSHQVTQMGQEVILRCVPISNHLYFYWYRQILGQKVEFLVSFYNNEISEKSEIFDDQFSVERPDGSNFTLKIRSTKLEDSAMYFCASSVVRWISNQPQHFGDGTRLSIL.

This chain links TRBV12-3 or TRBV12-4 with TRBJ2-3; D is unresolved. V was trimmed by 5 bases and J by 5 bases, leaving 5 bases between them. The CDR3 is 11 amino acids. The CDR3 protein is CASSVRDTQYF. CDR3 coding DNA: TGTGCCAGCAGTGTTAGAGATACGCAGTATTTT.

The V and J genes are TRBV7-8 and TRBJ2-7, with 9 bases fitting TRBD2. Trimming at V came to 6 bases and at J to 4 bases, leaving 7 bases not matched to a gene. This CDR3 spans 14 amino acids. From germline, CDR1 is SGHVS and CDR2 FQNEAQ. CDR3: CASSRTSDIYEQYF. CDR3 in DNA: TGTGCCAGCAGTAGGACTAGCGACATTTACGAGCAGTACTTC. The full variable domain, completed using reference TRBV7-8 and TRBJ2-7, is GAGVSQSPRYKVAKRGQDVALRCDPISGHVSLFWYQQALGQGPEFLTYFQNEAQLDKSGLPSDRFFAERPEGSVSTLKIQRTQQEDSAVYLCASSRTSDIYEQYFGPGTRLTVT.